This TCR beta chain was sequenced in a study of cytomegalovirus exposure and HLA in healthy donors (dated by TCRdb to about 2017). Study-wide context: In an earlier analysis of some 610 of the donors, around 300 Gb of sequence data and 100 million or so unique TCR beta sequences from about 190 million T cells were reported. In a later genetic analysis, genome-wide SNP genotypes for about 55% of the roughly 700 donors were used, and that subset was treated as a discovery cohort. About 300 gigabases of sequencing data and 80 million or so unique TCR sequences were included in an early release covering about 600 HLA-typed donors. Of the approximately 400 genotyped donors, roughly 80% were placed in the genetic ancestry cluster associated with self-reported Caucasian donors. High-throughput TCR immunosequencing, statistical association of individual TCRs with disease status, and machine learning were combined to predict cytomegalovirus infection status. The aim of the study was to test whether cataloging public T cell receptors could identify signatures of past pathogen exposure. Typing coverage differed by locus: A, B, C, DRB1 and DQB1 were typed in roughly 620-630 donors, DQA1 in 522, DPA1 in some 600, and DPB1 in around 490. To study patterns of TCR occurrence, a later analysis re-analyzed previously published TCR beta repertoires from 500 to 850 donors and added high-resolution HLA genotyping. The later analysis used no new phenotypic data to find candidate immune exposures, relying instead on TCR beta sequences and their occurrence across donors. A separate validation cohort of roughly 130 different subjects was used in addition to the 666-subject first cohort. The study used immunosequencing to profile the T cell repertoires of approximately 690 subjects and linked those repertoires to cytomegalovirus serostatus. Donor age, sex, ethnicity and CMV serostatus were compiled alongside the repertoire data. All discovery cohort repertoires had been generated on a single sequencing platform. An earlier analysis of approximately 500 of the donors applied high-throughput TCR beta sequencing to assess whether each TCR beta V gene segment acted as functional or pseudogenic. HLA typing included class I and class II loci at four-digit resolution. Across 398 genotyped donors of the cohort, an average of about 240,000 unique TCR beta nucleotide sequences per donor were sequenced, and 15% to 20% of those sequences were non-productive. Because of strong linkage in the cohort, five DR-DQ haplotypes were treated as single units for association and clustering.

This clone has just a few counts. No cognate antigen has been identified for it. There are no base qualities to consult, and no much larger clone falls within one base. Counted from cysteine to phenylalanine, this CDR3 has 15 amino acids. The only DNA kept is the CDR3, 45 bases in frame from the first base. V ends up 1 base short and J 7 bases short, with an unmatched junction base count of 9. The germline V gene supplies CDR1 MGHRA and CDR2 YSYEKL. General findings and caveats noted by the study authors: Several of the top co-occurrence clusters appeared to be linked to parvovirus B19, influenza, CMV and Epstein-Barr virus, according to a later analysis. The study listed 164 TCR beta chains as associated with cytomegalovirus. Correlated functional status among segregating V segments might reflect linkage disequilibrium, but an unknown experimental factor could not be ruled out. CMV serostatus was the only immune exposure information available for the cohort. A further reported finding was that TCR beta sequences accurately predicted the HLA-A and HLA-B alleles for most subjects in the first cohort. The earlier analysis of almost 600 of the donors excluded some 15 rarely observed V segments, including chromosome 9 orphons, because counts were too low. A later genetic analysis reported fewer N-insertions in productive TCRs among donors in an Asian-associated ancestry cluster than the roughly 620-donor mean. The sequencing pipeline was judged likely to have produced a cluster of highly shared sequence variants as a technical artifact. In both the original and validation cohorts, the classifier was reported to diagnose cytomegalovirus status with high specificity and sensitivity. In this cohort, only TCR beta chains were sequenced, and detectable features were limited by the absence of alpha or paired-chain data. The presence/absence analyses assumed that sequencing depth was roughly uniform across donors, and that assumption may not be true. Most TCR sequences were seen in very few donors, while some public TCRs were found in many individuals. A few of the identified cytomegalovirus-associated TCR beta chains were confirmed in vitro to be specific for cytomegalovirus antigens. A later genetic analysis associated a missense DCLRE1C variant with V-gene and J-gene trimming of TCR beta chains, and an independent cohort replicated the association. Assigning TCR associations to individual alleles was difficult when HLA alleles, especially DR and DQ, strongly co-occurred. According to a later analysis, most CMV-associated TCR beta chains appeared to be HLA-restricted, and the HLA associations seemed to be driven largely by CMV exposure. An earlier analysis of approximately 590 of the donors showed that most TCR beta V segments appeared in productive rearrangements either about 87% or about 30% of the time, which broadly matched IMGT annotations. According to a later analysis, TCR association rates differed among HLA loci, with DRB1 alleles showing the most associated TCRs and HLA-C alleles showing the fewest. It was suggested by the authors that the approach could potentially be generalized to other disease states and immunological phenotypes. In a later analysis, HLA-associated TCR beta chains were found to be more clonally expanded and to have lower generation probabilities than equally common non-associated chains. In a later analysis, about 16,000 TCR beta sequences were associated with specific HLA alleles at a false discovery rate of 0.05. The 87-base-pair reads could not distinguish some IMGT-functional V segments, including TRBV6-2 and TRBV6-3, so those segments were excluded. HLA typing was unavailable for some donors at each locus, so association tests used only the typed subset.

The cohort comprised 670 or so healthy bone marrow donors. Cohort members were all nominally healthy when sampled, although unrecorded immune exposures were likely present. The donor tested CMV seronegative, placing the donor among the 352 seronegative members of the cohort. Each donor provided a peripheral blood sample, and peripheral blood mononuclear cells were used for TCR beta sequencing. The Qiagen DNeasy Blood Extraction Kit was used to extract genomic DNA from the blood cell samples. Preparation of the library involved the immunoSEQ multiplex PCR assay. For the multiplex PCR, a mixture combining 60 forward primers for TCR Vbeta segments and 13 reverse primers for TCR Jbeta segments was used. The CDR3 region of rearranged TCR beta genes was amplified from genomic DNA by a multiplex PCR assay. The Illumina HiSeq System was used to sequence the amplified TCR beta libraries as 87-base-pair reads. The paper's processing steps were these. In a later analysis, tens of millions of unique TCR beta chains were counted across the approximately 640 repertoires, and approximately 9.9 million of these chains were shared by at least two donors. A nearest-neighbor algorithm error-corrected the raw reads and collapsed the reads into unique sequences, merging closely related sequences to remove PCR and sequencing errors. CDR3 sequences were aligned to IMGT reference sequences to assign V, D and J gene segments. For a sequence to be retained, a match of at least six nucleotides was required to both a V gene segment and a J gene segment. A rearrangement counted as productive if the CDR3 had no stop codons and remained in frame with V and J, and every other rearrangement counted as non-productive. Following IMGT convention, CDR3 was defined as the stretch from the second conserved V-encoded cysteine to the conserved J-encoded phenylalanine. Sequences without an unambiguous match to a single V gene segment were excluded from the earlier analysis of a few hundred of the donors. An earlier analysis of fewer than 750 of the donors called V segments functional above 56.7% productive rearrangements and segregating when the between-donor standard deviation exceeded 5%. A statistical classification framework was developed to diagnose cytomegalovirus status using the catalog of TCR beta chain sequences. In a later analysis, TCR nucleotide sequences were compared against IMGT/GENE-DB human TR gene sequences so that V and J genes could be assigned. Using the TCRdist pipeline, a later analysis assigned CDR3 sequences along with most-parsimonious VDJ recombination scenarios. A later analysis defined each TCR beta chain by its CDR3 amino acid sequence plus V-gene family, and excluded reads lacking a unique V-gene family. As a way to deal with suspected cross-contamination and a sequencing artifact, a later analysis dropped hundreds of nucleotide sequences that were highly shared and had low generation probability. For each public chain, a later analysis derived a clonal expansion index from normalized ranks of inferred template counts within each repertoire. In a later analysis, generation probabilities were computed using a VDJ recombination model fitted to out-of-frame rearrangements, and the results were checked against IGoR. Hypergeometric tests were used in a later analysis to score TCR-TCR, TCR-HLA and TCR-CMV co-occurrence, with a repertoire-size bias correction applied to the TCR pairs. False discovery rates were estimated in a later analysis by permuting HLA or CMV assignments 20 times. In a later analysis, co-occurring TCRs were grouped using DBSCAN, and TCRdist sequence similarity was added for clustering within HLA-allele-positive subsets. Co-occurrence clustering excluded repertoires with fewer than 30,000 or more than 120,000 public chains, plus five with anomalous nucleotide sharing. TCRdb provides this immuneACCESS table in a form limited to in-frame rearrangements. Some clones are lacking; in checked studies, under half of them reflect an unresolved V gene, and why the rest are absent is not known. The DNA was the basis for D and trimming; V, J and clone size are from that table. The sample table holds 150,000 to 200,000 clones, of which about 76% were seen once. Together, the top ten hold roughly 1.9% of the sample.

The rearrangement joined TRBV4-1 to TRBJ2-7, with TRBD2 identical over 8 junction bases. The receptor comes from a female donor in good health and CMV-seronegative. Sequencing used PBMCs. The DNA sequence is given as TGCGCCAGCAGCCAAGTTAGCGGGAAGGTTAGGGAGCAGTACTTC. Its amino acids are CASSQVSGKVREQYF.